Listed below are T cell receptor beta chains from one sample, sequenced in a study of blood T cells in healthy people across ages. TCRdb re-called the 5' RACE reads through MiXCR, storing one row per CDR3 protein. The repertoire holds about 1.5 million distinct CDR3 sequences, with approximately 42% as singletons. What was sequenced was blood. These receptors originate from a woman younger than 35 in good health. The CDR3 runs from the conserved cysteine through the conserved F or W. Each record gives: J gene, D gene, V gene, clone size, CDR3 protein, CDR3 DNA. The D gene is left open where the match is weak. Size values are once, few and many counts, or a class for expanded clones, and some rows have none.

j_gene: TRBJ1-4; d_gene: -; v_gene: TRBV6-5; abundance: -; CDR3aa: CASSYLGGATNEKLFF; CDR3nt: TGTGCCAGCAGTTACCTGGGGGGTGCAACTAATGAAAAACTGTTTTTT
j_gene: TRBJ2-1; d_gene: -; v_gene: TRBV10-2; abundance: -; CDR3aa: CASIFGTAQYNEQFF; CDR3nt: TGCGCCAGCATTTTCGGGACTGCTCAATACAATGAGCAGTTCTTC
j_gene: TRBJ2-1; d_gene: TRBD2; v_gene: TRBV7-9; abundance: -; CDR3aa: CASSSRIAGLAYNEQFF; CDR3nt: TGTGCCAGCAGCAGCCGAATAGCGGGACTGGCGTACAATGAGCAGTTCTTC
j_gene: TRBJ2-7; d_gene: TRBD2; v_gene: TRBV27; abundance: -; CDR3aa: CASCLSGGPAGFYEQYF; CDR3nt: TGTGCCAGCTGTTTATCGGGGGGGCCAGCGGGATTCTACGAGCAGTACTTC
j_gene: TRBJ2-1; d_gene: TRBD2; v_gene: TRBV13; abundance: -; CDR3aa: CASSSAPGLTTNEQFF; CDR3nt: TGTGCCAGCAGCTCAGCTCCGGGACTAACTACAAATGAGCAGTTCTTC
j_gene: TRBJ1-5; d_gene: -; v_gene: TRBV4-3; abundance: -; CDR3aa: CASSQGTGDGNQPQHF; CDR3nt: TGCGCCAGCAGCCAAGGAACTGGGGATGGCAATCAGCCCCAGCATTTT
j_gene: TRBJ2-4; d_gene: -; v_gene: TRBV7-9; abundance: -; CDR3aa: CASSLVIGTREQYF; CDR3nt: TGTGCCAGCAGCTTAGTAATAGGTACCAGGGAGCAGTACTTC
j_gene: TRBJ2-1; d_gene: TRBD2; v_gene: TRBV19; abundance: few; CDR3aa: CASSILGLAGGNYNEQFF; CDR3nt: TGTGCCAGTAGTATTCTCGGACTAGCGGGAGGGAACTACAATGAGCAGTTCTTC
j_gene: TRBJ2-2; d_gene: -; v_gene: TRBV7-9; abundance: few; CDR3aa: CASTLPEGPGELFF; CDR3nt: TGTGCCAGCACCCTACCGGAGGGCCCCGGGGAGCTGTTTTTT
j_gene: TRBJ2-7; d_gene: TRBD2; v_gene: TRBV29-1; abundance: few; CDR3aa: CSVQTSGDQGEQYF; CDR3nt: TGCAGCGTTCAAACTAGCGGAGACCAGGGTGAGCAGTACTTC
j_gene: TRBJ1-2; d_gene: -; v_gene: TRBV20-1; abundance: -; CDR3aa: CSARVPGAPADGYTF; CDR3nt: TGCAGTGCTAGAGTCCCGGGAGCCCCGGCCGACGGCTACACCTTC
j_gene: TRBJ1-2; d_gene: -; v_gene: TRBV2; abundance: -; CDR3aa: CASSDPRGRVCGYTF; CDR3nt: TGTGCCAGCAGCGATCCCCGGGGCAGGGTGTGTGGCTACACCTTC
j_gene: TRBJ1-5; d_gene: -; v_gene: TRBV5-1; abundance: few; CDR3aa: CASSPGVRYNQPQHF; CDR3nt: TGCGCCAGCTCCCCCGGGGTGAGATACAATCAGCCCCAGCATTTT
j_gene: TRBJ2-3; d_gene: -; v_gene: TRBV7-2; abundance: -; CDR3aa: CAGSSAPSTDTQYF; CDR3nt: TGTGCCGGCAGCTCCGCCCCGTCCACAGATACGCAGTATTTT
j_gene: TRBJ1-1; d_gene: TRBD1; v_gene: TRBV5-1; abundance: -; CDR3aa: CASSLGQATEAFF; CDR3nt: TGTGCCAGCAGCTTGGGACAGGCCACTGAAGCTTTCTTT
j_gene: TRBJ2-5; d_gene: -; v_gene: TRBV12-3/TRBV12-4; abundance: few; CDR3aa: CASSLMVPETQYF; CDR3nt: TGTGCCAGCAGTTTAATGGTACCGGAGACCCAGTACTTC
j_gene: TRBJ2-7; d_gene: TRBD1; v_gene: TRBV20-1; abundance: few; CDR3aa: CSANRGPTYEQYF; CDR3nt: TGCAGTGCTAACAGGGGGCCGACCTACGAGCAGTACTTC
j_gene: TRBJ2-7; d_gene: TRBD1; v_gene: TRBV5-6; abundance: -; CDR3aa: CASSKDRGPNEQYF; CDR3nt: TGTGCCAGCAGCAAGGACAGGGGGCCTAACGAGCAGTACTTC
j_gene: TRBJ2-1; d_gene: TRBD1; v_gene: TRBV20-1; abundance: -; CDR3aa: CSAREYRGPSNEQFF; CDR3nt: TGCAGTGCTAGGGAATACAGGGGACCAAGCAATGAGCAGTTCTTC
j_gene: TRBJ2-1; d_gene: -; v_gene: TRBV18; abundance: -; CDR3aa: CASSPPTAESYNEQFF; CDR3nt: TGTGCCAGCTCACCACCGACGGCGGAATCCTACAATGAGCAGTTCTTC
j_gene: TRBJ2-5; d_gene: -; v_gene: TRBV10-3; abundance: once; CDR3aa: CAISDKGEPQYF; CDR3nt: TGTGCCATCAGTGACAAGGGTGAGCCGCAGTACTTC
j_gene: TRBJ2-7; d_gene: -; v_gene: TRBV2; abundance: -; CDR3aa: CASGEDRRNYEQYF; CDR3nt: TGTGCCAGCGGGGAGGACAGGAGGAACTACGAGCAGTACTTC
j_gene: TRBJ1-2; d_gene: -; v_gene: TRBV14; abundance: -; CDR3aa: CASTLDINYGYTF; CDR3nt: TGTGCCAGCACCCTGGACATAAACTATGGCTACACCTTC
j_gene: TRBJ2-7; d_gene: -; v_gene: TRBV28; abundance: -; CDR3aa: CASRYGTHEQYF; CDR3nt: TGTGCCAGCAGGTATGGGACCCACGAGCAGTACTTC
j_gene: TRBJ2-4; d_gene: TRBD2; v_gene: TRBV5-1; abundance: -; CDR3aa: CASSSSGGRNIQYF; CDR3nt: TGCGCCAGCAGCTCTAGCGGGGGGAGAAACATTCAGTACTTC
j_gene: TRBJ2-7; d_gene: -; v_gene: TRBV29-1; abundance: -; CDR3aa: CSVQREGSYEQYF; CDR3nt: TGCAGCGTCCAGCGCGAGGGCTCCTACGAGCAGTACTTC
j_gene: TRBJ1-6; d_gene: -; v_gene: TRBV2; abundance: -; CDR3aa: CASTGRRNSPLHF; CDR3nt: TGTGCCAGCACAGGGAGGAGGAATTCACCCCTCCACTTT
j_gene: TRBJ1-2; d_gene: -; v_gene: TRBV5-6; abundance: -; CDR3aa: CASSLGTGSSRKGYTF; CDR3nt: TGTGCCAGCAGCTTAGGTACCGGCAGCTCGAGGAAGGGCTACACCTTC
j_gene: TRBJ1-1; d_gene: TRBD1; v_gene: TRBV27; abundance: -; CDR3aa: CASSLSRTGGTEAFF; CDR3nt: TGTGCCAGCAGTTTATCGCGGACAGGGGGCACTGAAGCTTTCTTT
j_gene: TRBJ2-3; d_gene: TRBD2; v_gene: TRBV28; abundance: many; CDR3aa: CASSTGGLAGGLSTQYF; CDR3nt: TGTGCCAGCAGTACCGGAGGACTAGCGGGAGGACTAAGTACGCAGTATTTT
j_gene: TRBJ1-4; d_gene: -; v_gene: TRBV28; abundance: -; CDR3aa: CASRGGAGEKLFF; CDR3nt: TGTGCCAGCAGAGGTGGGGCTGGTGAAAAACTGTTTTTT
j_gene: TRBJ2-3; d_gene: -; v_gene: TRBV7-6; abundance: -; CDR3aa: CASSVSGLYTDTQYF; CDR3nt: TGTGCCAGCAGCGTTAGCGGACTATACACAGATACGCAGTATTTT
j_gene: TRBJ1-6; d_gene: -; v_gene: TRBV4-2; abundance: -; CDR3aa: CASSHGTHVGGLGSPLHF; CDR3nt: TGTGCCAGCAGCCATGGCACCCACGTTGGGGGCCTCGGGTCACCCCTCCACTTT
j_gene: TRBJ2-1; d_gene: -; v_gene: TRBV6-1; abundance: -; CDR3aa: CASSLEGQSGYEQFF; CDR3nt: TGTGCCAGCAGTCTGGAGGGACAGTCGGGCTACGAGCAGTTCTTC
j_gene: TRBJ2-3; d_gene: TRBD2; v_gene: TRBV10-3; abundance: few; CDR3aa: CAISVNGGAADTQYF; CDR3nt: TGTGCCATCAGTGTGAACGGGGGGGCCGCAGATACGCAGTATTTT
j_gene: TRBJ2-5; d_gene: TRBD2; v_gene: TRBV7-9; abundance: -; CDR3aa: CASRGTNQETQYF; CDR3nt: TGTGCCAGCAGAGGGACTAACCAAGAGACCCAGTACTTC
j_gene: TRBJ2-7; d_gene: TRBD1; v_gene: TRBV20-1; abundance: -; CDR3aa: CSARANFGTGPGEQYF; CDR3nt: TGCAGTGCTAGAGCTAATTTCGGGACAGGACCCGGCGAGCAGTACTTC
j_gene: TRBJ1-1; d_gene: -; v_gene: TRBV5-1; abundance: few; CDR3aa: CASSLSGRADTEAFF; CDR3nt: TGCGCCAGCAGCTTGTCTGGTCGGGCGGACACTGAAGCTTTCTTT
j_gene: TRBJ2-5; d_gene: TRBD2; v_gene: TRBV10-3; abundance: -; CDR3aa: CATSRGGGEQETQYF; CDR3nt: TGTGCCACGTCAAGGGGTGGGGGGGAACAAGAGACCCAGTACTTC
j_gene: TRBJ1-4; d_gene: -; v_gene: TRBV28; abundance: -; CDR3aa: CASTGTGLNPTNEKLFF; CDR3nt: TGTGCCAGCACCGGAACAGGGCTCAACCCAACTAATGAAAAACTGTTTTTT
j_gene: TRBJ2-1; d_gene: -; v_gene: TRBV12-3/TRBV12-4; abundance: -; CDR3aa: CASSLEFSYNEQFF; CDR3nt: TGTGCCAGCAGTTTAGAATTCAGCTACAATGAGCAGTTCTTC
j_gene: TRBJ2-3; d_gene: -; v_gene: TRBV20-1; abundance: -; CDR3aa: CSARESLWGGAPTDTQYF; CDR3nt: TGCAGTGCTAGAGAGTCCCTCTGGGGGGGGGCACCCACAGATACGCAGTATTTT
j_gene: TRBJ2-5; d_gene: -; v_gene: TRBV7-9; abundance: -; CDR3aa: CASSLGHLQETQYF; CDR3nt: TGTGCCAGCAGCTTAGGCCACTTACAAGAGACCCAGTACTTC
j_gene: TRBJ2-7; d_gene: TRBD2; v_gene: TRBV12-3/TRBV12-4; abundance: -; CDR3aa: CASSPPLSGGANEQYF; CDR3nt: TGTGCCAGCAGCCCTCCGCTTAGCGGGGGGGCCAATGAGCAGTACTTC
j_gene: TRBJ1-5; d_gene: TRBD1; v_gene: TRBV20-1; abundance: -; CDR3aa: CSASGTGGYQPQHF; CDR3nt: TGCAGTGCTTCCGGGACAGGTGGGTATCAGCCCCAGCATTTT
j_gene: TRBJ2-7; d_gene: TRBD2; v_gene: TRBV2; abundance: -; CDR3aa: CASSAGTSGRWGSYEQYF; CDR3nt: TGTGCCAGCAGTGCAGGGACTAGCGGGAGATGGGGGTCCTACGAGCAGTACTTC
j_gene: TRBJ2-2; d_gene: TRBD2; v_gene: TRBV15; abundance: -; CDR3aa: CATSTGLAGVGELFF; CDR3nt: TGTGCCACCAGCACGGGACTAGCGGGGGTTGGGGAGCTGTTTTTT
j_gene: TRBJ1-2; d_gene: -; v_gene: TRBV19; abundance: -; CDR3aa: CASRPAANYGYTF; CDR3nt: TGTGCCAGTCGCCCGGCAGCTAACTATGGCTACACCTTC
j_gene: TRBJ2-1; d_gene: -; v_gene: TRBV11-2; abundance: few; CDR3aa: CASSLVPRNYNEQFF; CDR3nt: TGTGCCAGCAGCTTAGTCCCTAGGAATTACAATGAGCAGTTCTTC
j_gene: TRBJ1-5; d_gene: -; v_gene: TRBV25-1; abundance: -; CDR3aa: CVSSEFGGNNQPQHF; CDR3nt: TGTGTCAGCAGCGAATTTGGGGGGAACAATCAGCCCCAGCATTTT
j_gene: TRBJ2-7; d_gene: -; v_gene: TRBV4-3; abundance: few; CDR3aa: CASSQDVVRSGEIQYF; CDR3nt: TGCGCCAGCAGCCAAGACGTTGTACGGTCAGGGGAGATCCAGTACTTC
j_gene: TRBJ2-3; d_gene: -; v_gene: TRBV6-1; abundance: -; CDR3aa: CASSELGRVGTQYF; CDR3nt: TGTGCCAGCAGTGAATTGGGCAGAGTAGGTACGCAGTATTTT
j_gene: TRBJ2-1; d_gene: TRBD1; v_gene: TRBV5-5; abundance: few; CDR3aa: CASSPQDRDYNEQFF; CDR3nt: TGTGCCAGCAGCCCCCAGGACAGGGACTACAATGAGCAGTTCTTC
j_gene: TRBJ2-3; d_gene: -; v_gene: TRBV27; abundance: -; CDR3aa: CASSLSTGVTDTQYF; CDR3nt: TGTGCCAGCAGTTTATCCACGGGAGTGACAGATACGCAGTATTTT
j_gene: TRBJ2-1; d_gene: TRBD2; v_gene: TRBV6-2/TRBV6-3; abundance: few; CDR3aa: CASNPGLGAYNEQFF; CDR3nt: TGTGCCAGCAACCCTGGACTAGGAGCCTACAATGAGCAGTTCTTC
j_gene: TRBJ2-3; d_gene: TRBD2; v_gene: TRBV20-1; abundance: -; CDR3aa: CSARSWGGTDTQYF; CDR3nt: TGCAGTGCTAGATCCTGGGGGGGAACGGATACGCAGTATTTT
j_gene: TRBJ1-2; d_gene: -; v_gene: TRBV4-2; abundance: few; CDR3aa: CASSQEVGEGYTF; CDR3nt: TGTGCCAGCAGCCAAGAAGTTGGGGAGGGCTACACCTTC
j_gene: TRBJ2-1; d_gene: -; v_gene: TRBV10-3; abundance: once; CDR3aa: CAAGVSSYDEQFF; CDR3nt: TGTGCCGCTGGGGTGAGCTCCTACGATGAGCAGTTCTTC
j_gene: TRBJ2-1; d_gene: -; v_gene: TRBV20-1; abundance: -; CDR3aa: CSARLPRGLGSYNEQFF; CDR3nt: TGCAGTGCTAGACTCCCCCGAGGGCTAGGGTCCTACAATGAGCAGTTCTTC
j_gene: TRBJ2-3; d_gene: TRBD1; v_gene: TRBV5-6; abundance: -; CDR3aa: CASNKDRGNTDTQYF; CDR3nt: TGTGCCAGCAACAAAGACAGGGGGAACACAGATACGCAGTATTTT